This note documents a single T cell receptor beta chain sequence. The antigen is unknown. The sample comes from a study of cytomegalovirus exposure and HLA in healthy donors. Regarding the study as a whole: The study assumed roughly uniform donor sequencing depth for presence/absence analyses. In vitro, three CMV-associated chains proved specific for CMV antigens.

CDR3 length: 17 residues. In germline, CDR1 is MNHEY, CDR2 SMNVEV (reference sequence). V lost 8 bases, J lost 2 bases, and 16 bases stayed unmatched. PCR employed 60 Vbeta and 13 Jbeta primers. Measured with immunoSEQ multiplex PCR; TCRdb has only the in-frame clones, and not every one. The data hold 90,000 to 150,000 clones, with over 65% observed a single time. The chain has TRBV27 and TRBJ2-3, with 7 bases aligning to TRBD2. The material sequenced was PBMCs. The TCR sequence derives from a woman aged 30 to 39 in good health and CMV-seropositive. CDR3 nucleotides: TGTGCCAGCGGACCCGGGGGGTCCCTCCTCTTCACAGATACGCAGTATTTT. It yields the protein CASGPGGSLLFTDTQYF.